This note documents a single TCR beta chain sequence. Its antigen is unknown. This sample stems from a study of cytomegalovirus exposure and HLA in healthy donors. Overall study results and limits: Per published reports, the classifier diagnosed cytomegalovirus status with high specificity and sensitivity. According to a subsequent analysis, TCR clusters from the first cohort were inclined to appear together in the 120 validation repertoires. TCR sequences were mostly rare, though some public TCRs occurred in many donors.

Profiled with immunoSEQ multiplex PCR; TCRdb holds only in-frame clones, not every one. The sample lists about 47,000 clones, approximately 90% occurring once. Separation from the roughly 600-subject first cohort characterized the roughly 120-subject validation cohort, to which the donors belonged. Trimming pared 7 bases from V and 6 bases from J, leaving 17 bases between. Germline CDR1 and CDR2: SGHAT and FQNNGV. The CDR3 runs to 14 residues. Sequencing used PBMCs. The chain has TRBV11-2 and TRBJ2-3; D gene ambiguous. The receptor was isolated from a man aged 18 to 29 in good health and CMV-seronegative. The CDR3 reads CASTLRWSSDTQYF. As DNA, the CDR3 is TGTGCCAGCACCCTAAGGTGGAGCTCGGATACGCAGTATTTT.